This TCR beta chain was identified during a study of cytomegalovirus exposure and HLA in healthy donors. Study observations and caveats: In a later analysis, compared with equally common non-associated chains, HLA-associated beta chains were more expanded.

This PCR relied on a set of 60 Vbeta primers and 13 Jbeta primers. Profiling relied on immunoSEQ multiplex PCR, and the TCRdb table lists in-frame clones only, not all of them. The profile shows about 130,000 clones, roughly 79% of them singletons. As regards this clone: The antigen is unknown.

This sequence originates from a boy under 10 years old in good health and CMV-seronegative. Input material: PBMCs.

Here the CDR3 reads CASSSSSGGIEQYF. The CDR3 DNA reads TGTGCCAGCAGCTCCTCTAGCGGGGGGATTGAGCAGTACTTC. This chain links TRBV7-2 with TRBJ2-7; 11 bases map to TRBD2. CDR3 length equals 14 residues. V was pared by 4 bases and J by 7 bases, with 6 bases of the junction left unmatched. Looked up from germline, CDR1 is SGHTA and CDR2 is FQGNSA.